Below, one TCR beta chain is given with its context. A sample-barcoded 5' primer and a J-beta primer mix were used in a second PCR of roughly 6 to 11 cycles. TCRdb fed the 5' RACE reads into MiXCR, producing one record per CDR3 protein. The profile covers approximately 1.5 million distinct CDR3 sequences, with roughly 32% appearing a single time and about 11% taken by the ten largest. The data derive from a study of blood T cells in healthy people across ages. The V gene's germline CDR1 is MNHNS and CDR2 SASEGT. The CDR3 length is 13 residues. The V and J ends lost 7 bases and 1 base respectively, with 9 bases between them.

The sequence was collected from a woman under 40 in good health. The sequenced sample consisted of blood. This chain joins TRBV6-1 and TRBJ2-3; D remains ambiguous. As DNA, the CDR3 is TGTGCCAGCATTCTGCAGGGCACAGATACGCAGTATTTT. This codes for CASILQGTDTQYF.